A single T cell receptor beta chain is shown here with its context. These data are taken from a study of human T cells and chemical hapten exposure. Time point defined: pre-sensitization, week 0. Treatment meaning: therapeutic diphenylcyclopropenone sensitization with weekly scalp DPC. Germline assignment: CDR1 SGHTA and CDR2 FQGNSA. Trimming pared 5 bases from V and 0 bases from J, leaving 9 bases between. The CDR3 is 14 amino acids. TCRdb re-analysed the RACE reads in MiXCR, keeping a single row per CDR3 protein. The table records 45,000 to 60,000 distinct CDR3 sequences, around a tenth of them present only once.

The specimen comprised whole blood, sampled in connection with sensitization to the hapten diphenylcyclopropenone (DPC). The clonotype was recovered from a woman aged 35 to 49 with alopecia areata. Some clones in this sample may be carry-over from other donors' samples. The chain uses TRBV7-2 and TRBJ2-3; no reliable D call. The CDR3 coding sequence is TGTGCCAGCAGCATCCAAGGGAGCACAGATACGCAGTATTTT. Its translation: CASSIQGSTDTQYF.